This is a list of T cell receptor beta chains from one sample in a study of blood T cell repertoires in COVID-19. Assay used: immunoSEQ multiplex PCR; TCRdb lists only in-frame clones, some missing. The sample has some 670,000 clones; over 80% are singletons. The sequencing input was peripheral blood. The receptor source for this set is a woman between 18 and 30 years old with acute or convalescent COVID-19. CDR3s include the opening cysteine and the closing phenylalanine or tryptophan. Fields, in order: D gene, J gene, V gene, clone size, CDR3 DNA, CDR3 protein. A D gene is named only where the DNA matches it firmly. Not every row has a clone size; where given, it reads once, few, many or a size class.

>TRBD1|TRBJ1-3|TRBV6-5|once
TGTGCCAGCAGGGGGGACAGTACTGGAAACACCATATATTTT
CASRGDSTGNTIYF
>.|TRBJ2-2|TRBV11-3|few
TGTGCCAGCAGCCCAGAGGTAGCCGGGGAGCTGTTTTTT
CASSPEVAGELFF
>TRBD2|TRBJ2-1|TRBV5-1|.
TGCGCCAGCATGGCTAGCGGGGACAATGAGCAGTTCTTC
CASMASGDNEQFF
>TRBD1|TRBJ2-2|TRBV6-5|.
TGTGCCACCGGGACAGGGCCAGGGGAGCTGTTTTTT
CATGTGPGELFF
>.|TRBJ2-2|TRBV5-4|.
TGTGCCAGCAGCTTGGGGCAGCTAGCGACCACCGGGGAGCTGTTTTTT
CASSLGQLATTGELFF
>.|TRBJ1-1|TRBV10-1|.
TGCGCCAGCAGTCGGAGGATTCACTTGAACACTGAAGCTTTCTTT
CASSRRIHLNTEAFF
>TRBD1|TRBJ1-3|TRBV5-1|.
TGCGCCAGCAGCCTACGAGGGACAGGCTCTGGAAACACCATATATTTT
CASSLRGTGSGNTIYF
>.|TRBJ1-1|TRBV19|.
TGTGCCAGTACCCTGGGAGGGAGTCGGGAAGCTTTCTTT
CASTLGGSREAFF
>TRBD1|TRBJ1-1|TRBV12-5|.
TGTGCTAGTGGTTTGCCCAATACACAGGGGGCGTCTGAAGCTTTCTTT
CASGLPNTQGASEAFF
>TRBD1|TRBJ1-4|TRBV7-8|.
TGTGCCAGCAGCTTTACAGGGGGCCGACATGAAAAACTGTTTTTT
CASSFTGGRHEKLFF
>TRBD1|TRBJ1-5|TRBV7-8|.
TGTGCCAGCAGCACCCCGGACAGGGGTCAGCCCCAGCATTTT
CASSTPDRGQPQHF
>TRBD1|TRBJ1-5|TRBV15|.
TGTGCCACCAGCCCCAAAGCCAAAGACAGGGCTTATAGCAATCAGCCCCAGCATTTT
CATSPKAKDRAYSNQPQHF
>.|TRBJ1-4|TRBV7-9|.
TGTGCCAGCAGCTTAGCCGGACTAGAGGGTGAAAAACTGTTTTTT
CASSLAGLEGEKLFF
>.|TRBJ1-6|TRBV21-1|.
TGTGCCAGCAGGACAGGGGAGGCGAATTCACCCCTCCACTTT
CASRTGEANSPLHF